These 13 T cell receptor beta chains were all obtained from the same sample, sequenced in a study of cytomegalovirus exposure and HLA in healthy donors. The PCR was carried out with 60 Vbeta primers and 13 Jbeta primers. The repertoire was sequenced with immunoSEQ multiplex PCR; TCRdb's copy has only in-frame clones and lacks some. The data contain 200,000 to 250,000 clones, 70% to 85% of them singletons. The sequencing sample was made of PBMCs. These receptors were collected from a male donor in good health and CMV-seronegative.

V gene TRBV28 combines with J gene TRBJ2-7; possible D gene TRBD1, 6 bases. CDR1 MDHEN and CDR2 SYDVKM come from the germline V gene. The CDR3 sequence is 15 residues long. Trimming pared 7 bases from V and 3 bases from J, leaving 19 bases between. The CDR3 DNA sequence: TGTGCCAGCAACCGACCGGGACACCTTAACTACGAGCAGTACTTC. Amino acids: CASNRPGHLNYEQYF.

This chain joins TRBV6-1 and TRBJ2-3; 7 nucleotides match TRBD2. This CDR3 is built from 14 residues. In germline, CDR1 is MNHNS, CDR2 SASEGT. V was pared by 1 base and J by 5 bases, with 3 bases of the junction left unmatched. CDR3 DNA sequence: TGTGCCAGCAGTGAAGGGGGGGGAGTAGATACGCAGTATTTT. This codes for CASSEGGGVDTQYF.

Worth noting for this clone: This same CDR3 is encoded by further DNA sequences in the sample. The chain is built from TRBV5-1 and TRBJ2-7, with TRBD2 matching 7 bases. Germline loops: CDR1 SGHRS, CDR2 YFSETQ. The trim removed 4 bases at V and 4 bases at J, leaving 2 bases unmatched. The CDR3 has 12 residues. The CDR3 region is CASSAGVYEQYF. CDR3 DNA: TGCGCCAGCAGCGCGGGAGTTTACGAGCAGTACTTC.

This clone has only a few counts. The chain recombines TRBV6-4 with TRBJ2-3, with TRBD2 identical over 9 bases. V shed 10 bases, J shed 5 bases, and the junction held 10 bases outside the gene matches. CDR1 and CDR2 from the germline V gene are MRHNA and SNTAGT. The length of the CDR3 is 14 residues. This CDR3 is CATSQSGRLDTQYF. CDR3 coding DNA: TGTGCCACCTCACAAAGCGGGAGGTTAGATACGCAGTATTTT.

This chain uses TRBV19 with TRBJ2-7, with 7 nucleotides matching TRBD1. V lost 5 bases, J lost 3 bases, and 7 bases stayed unmatched. Germline CDR1 reads LNHDA; CDR2 reads SQIVND (reference sequence). The CDR3 contains 14 residues. The CDR3 DNA follows: TGTGCCAGTAGTTTCGCGAGGGGGCACTACGAGCAGTACTTC. Protein: CASSFARGHYEQYF.

The chain is built from TRBV6-1 and TRBJ2-7, with TRBD2 matching over 8 bases. The V segment lost 7 bases and the J segment 6 bases; nucleotides outside the gene matches: 11. From germline, CDR1 is MNHNS and CDR2 SASEGT. The CDR3 consists of 14 residues. The CDR3 DNA reads TGTGCCAGCACCTTACGGGAGGGATTCTCCGAGCAGTACTTC. Translation gives CASTLREGFSEQYF.

V gene TRBV11-2 combines with J gene TRBJ2-5; D unresolved. V was trimmed by 5 bases and J by 5 bases, leaving 9 bases between them. Germline assignment: CDR1 SGHAT and CDR2 FQNNGV. The CDR3 covers 12 residues. The CDR3 is CASSVKRETQYF. The CDR3 region has the DNA TGTGCCAGCAGCGTGAAACGGGAGACCCAGTACTTC.

This chain joins TRBV27 and TRBJ1-1, with a tentative D call TRBD1 (5 bases). V was pared by 5 bases and J by 4 bases, with 11 bases between. Germline V gene data show CDR1 as MNHEY and CDR2 as SMNVEV (reference sequence). This CDR3 region has 13 residues. CDR3 amino acids: CASSPLGLTEAFF. CDR3 DNA sequence: TGTGCCAGCAGTCCCTTGGGACTCACTGAAGCTTTCTTT.

V is TRBV15 and J is TRBJ1-1; no reliable D call. Germline CDR1 and CDR2: LNHNV and YYDKDF (reference sequence). V was cut by 0 bases and J by 3 bases, with 5 bases left in between. This CDR3 contains 13 residues. The chain's CDR3 is CATSRDQDTEAFF. CDR3 in DNA: TGTGCCACCAGCAGAGATCAGGACACTGAAGCTTTCTTT.

V and J are TRBV5-4 and TRBJ2-1, with 7 bases aligning to TRBD2. Looked up from germline, CDR1 is SGHNT and CDR2 is YYREEE (reference sequence). V lost 3 bases, J lost 8 bases, and 8 bases stayed unmatched. CDR3 length equals 14 residues. CDR3 region: CASSYSGHFDEQFF. The CDR3 DNA follows: TGTGCCAGCAGCTATAGCGGGCATTTTGATGAGCAGTTCTTC.

The chain recombines TRBV7-9 with TRBJ2-1; 10 bases line up with TRBD2. After removal of 1 base from V and 9 bases from J, the junction contained 3 bases not matched to a gene. The germline V gene has CDR1 SEHNR and CDR2 FQNEAQ (reference sequence). The CDR3 extends over 14 amino acids. The CDR3 DNA sequence: TGTGCCAGCAGCTTAGGGACTAGCGGTTCTGAGCAGTTCTTC. Residues: CASSLGTSGSEQFF.

The chain links TRBV4-1 to TRBJ2-1; 10 positions agree with TRBD2. From germline, CDR1 is MGHRA and CDR2 YSYEKL. CDR3 length: 18 residues. With V trimmed by 1 base and J by 8 bases, 14 bases remained unmatched. The CDR3 DNA reads TGCGCCAGCAGCCAAGGCGTTAGCGGGAGGCCCTATGGGGATGAGCAGTTCTTC. It encodes CASSQGVSGRPYGDEQFF.

The chain employs TRBV5-4 and TRBJ2-7, with TRBD2 matching 12 bases. Trimming at V came to 7 bases and at J to 2 bases, leaving 1 base not matched to a gene. The germline V gene encodes CDR1 SGHNT and CDR2 YYREEE (reference sequence). This CDR3 has 13 residues. CDR3 nucleotide sequence: TGTGCCAGCCGGACTAGCGGGACCTACGAGCAGTACTTC. This encodes CASRTSGTYEQYF.